These 27 T cell receptor beta chains were sequenced from one sample in a study. TCRdb used MiXCR to reprocess the 5' RACE reads, holding one entry per CDR3 protein. The sample records roughly 39,000 distinct CDR3 sequences, approximately 19% being singletons. The sequenced sample consisted of naive CD4+ T cells sorted from a lymph node. Subset here: naive CD4+ T cells, CD4+CD45RA+CD25-. These receptors all come from a female donor with breast cancer.

The sample holds a few counts of this clonotype. The rearrangement uses TRBV19 and TRBJ2-3; TRBD2 aligns across 10 bases. With 3 bases clipped from V and 2 bases from J, the junction kept 5 bases outside the gene matches. The CDR3 runs to 16 residues. CDR1 is LNHDA and CDR2 is SQIVND in the germline V gene (reference sequence). DNA of the CDR3: TGTGCCAGTAGTATCCTAGCGGGAGACCCCACAGATACGCAGTATTTT. Its translation is CASSILAGDPTDTQYF.

Only a few counts were recorded for this clonotype. This chain's CDR3 is CSARRGGDEQFF. CDR3 coding DNA: TGCAGTGCTAGGAGGGGGGGCGATGAGCAGTTCTTC. The genes are TRBV20-1 and TRBJ2-1, with a tentative D call TRBD2 (7 bases). V lost 3 bases, J lost 8 bases, and 11 bases lay in between. Germline-derived CDR1 and CDR2 are DFQATT and SNEGSKA (reference sequence). There are 12 residues in the CDR3.

This clonotype has only a few counts. The CDR3 nucleotides read TGTGCCAGCAGCTTCACACTTGAAGCTTTCTTT. Protein: CASSFTLEAFF. The V call is TRBV7-3, the J call TRBJ1-1; D is undetermined. Germline V CDR1 and CDR2: SGHTA, FQGTGA. V lost 3 bases, J lost 7 bases, and 6 bases lay in between. CDR3 length equals 11 residues.

This clonotype was seen many times. The chain links TRBV7-9 to TRBJ1-1, with a tentative D call TRBD1 (6 bases). V dropped 8 bases and J dropped 5 bases, with 12 bases sitting between them. This CDR3 has 12 residues. Germline CDR1 and CDR2: SEHNR and FQNEAQ (reference sequence). The CDR3 is CASDRGGTEAFF. CDR3 sequence (DNA): TGTGCCAGCGACCGAGGGGGGACTGAAGCTTTCTTT.

This clonotype was recorded a few times. The CDR3 nucleotides read TGTGCCAGCAGTTTCGGGCAGAATCCCTACGAGCAGTACTTC. This codes for CASSFGQNPYEQYF. J is TRBJ2-7 and V is TRBV12-3 or TRBV12-4; D is unresolved. There are 14 residues in the CDR3. Trimming removed 3 bases from V and 2 bases from J, with 11 bases in between.

Concerning this clonotype: This may stem from a read error, because a much larger clone lies one nucleotide away. This chain uses TRBV6-1 with TRBJ2-7; 7 bases map to TRBD1. The germline gives CDR1 MNHNS, CDR2 SASEGT. J was trimmed by 3 bases and V by 2 bases; bases with no gene match: 1. This CDR3 is built from 13 residues. The CDR3 is CASSETGDYEQYF. In nucleotides, the CDR3 is TGTGCCAGCAGTGAAACAGGGGACTACGAGCAGTACTTC.

This clonotype was seen ten or more times. V and J are TRBV6-5 and TRBJ2-6; D remains ambiguous. V dropped 7 bases and J dropped 1 base, with 11 bases sitting between them. Germline CDR1 MNHEY, CDR2 SVGAGI. The CDR3 loop spans 15 amino acids. Written as DNA, the CDR3 is TGTGCCAGCAACCGAGCGAGGTCTGGGGCCAACGTCCTGACTTTC. Translated: CASNRARSGANVLTF.

This clonotype has at least ten counts. CDR3 coding DNA: TGCGCCAGCAGCTTACGACAGGGGACTGAAGCTTTCTTT. Amino acid sequence: CASSLRQGTEAFF. The V call is TRBV5-1, the J call TRBJ1-1, with 8 bases that match TRBD1. The CDR3 is 13 amino acids. The V gene end was trimmed by 2 bases and the J gene end by 5 bases; junction bases not matched to a gene: 2. Germline V CDR1 and CDR2: SGHRS, YFSETQ.

The chain is built from TRBV6-6 and TRBJ1-1; D not resolved. The V end was cut by 6 bases, the J end by 4 bases, with 24 bases between. The CDR3 has 17 residues. The germline V gene has CDR1 MNHNY and CDR2 SVGAGI (reference sequence). CDR3 in DNA: TGTGCCAGCAGACCCTCCGGGTTAAATGGGGTGGGCACTGAAGCTTTCTTT. Its translation: CASRPSGLNGVGTEAFF.

The rearrangement uses TRBV20-1 and TRBJ2-1; 16 nucleotides align to TRBD2. The CDR3 spans 15 residues. Per the germline V gene, CDR1 is DFQATT and CDR2 is SNEGSKA (reference sequence). V lost 5 bases, J lost 8 bases, and 6 bases stayed unmatched. CDR3 amino acids: CSAEGTSGRAYEQFF. CDR3 coding DNA: TGCAGTGCTGAAGGGACTAGCGGGAGGGCCTATGAGCAGTTCTTC.

The chain joins TRBV19 to TRBJ2-5; D is unresolved. Trimming took 5 bases from V and 5 from J, leaving 15 bases between them. Germline V gene sequence: CDR1 LNHDA, CDR2 SQIVND (reference sequence). This CDR3 is built from 14 residues. The CDR3, as DNA: TGTGCCAGTAGTGGGCAGGCCCTTCGGGAGACCCAGTACTTC. As protein: CASSGQALRETQYF.

The chain recombines TRBV2 with TRBJ2-1; no reliable D call. Germline-derived CDR1 and CDR2 are SNHLY and FYNNEI. V was shortened by 4 bases and J by 4 bases, with 2 bases between the two germline ends. The CDR3 is 11 residues long. The CDR3 protein is CASSAYNEQFF. CDR3 in DNA: TGTGCCAGCAGTGCATACAATGAGCAGTTCTTC.

This clonotype showed up just a few times. V is TRBV5-1 and J is TRBJ1-2; D uncertain. The CDR3 is 13 amino acids. The V end was cut by 4 bases, the J end by 2 bases, with 9 bases between. From germline, CDR1 is SGHRS and CDR2 YFSETQ. CDR3 amino acids: CASSPRLNYGYTF. DNA of the CDR3: TGCGCCAGCAGCCCCCGGTTAAACTATGGCTACACCTTC.

The J gene is TRBJ2-1, the V gene TRBV6-1; 8 bases are shared with TRBD1. The V and J ends lost 4 bases and 8 bases, in that order; junction bases with no gene match: 7. Germline V gives CDR1 MNHNS, CDR2 SASEGT. The CDR3 contains 14 residues. The CDR3 DNA sequence: TGTGCCAGCAGTGCCGACAGGGGCGCCTATGAGCAGTTCTTC. Its protein is CASSADRGAYEQFF.

This clonotype was detected only a few times. V gene TRBV7-2 combines with J gene TRBJ2-7; 12 bases agree with TRBD1. V lost 1 base to trimming and J lost 6 bases; unmatched junction nucleotides: 7. The CDR3 covers 16 residues. Germline CDR1 and CDR2: SGHTA and FQGNSA. The CDR3 region is CASSLVSGQGAREQYF. The CDR3 DNA reads as TGTGCCAGCAGCTTAGTTTCGGGACAGGGGGCCCGCGAGCAGTACTTC.

This clonotype was recorded at least ten times. The CDR3: CASSLYSGAYNEQFF. The CDR3 DNA follows: TGTGCCAGCAGCTTGTATAGCGGGGCCTACAATGAGCAGTTCTTC. The chain combines TRBV5-4 with TRBJ2-1, with TRBD2 identical over 8 bases. The CDR3 consists of 15 residues. Germline CDR1 reads SGHNT; CDR2 reads YYREEE (reference sequence). Unmatched junction bases numbered 2, after V lost 1 base and J lost 2 bases.

This clonotype was detected ten times or more. This chain joins TRBV5-1 and TRBJ2-1; 7 nucleotides align to TRBD1. Germline lookup yields CDR1 SGHRS and CDR2 YFSETQ. The V and J ends lost 4 bases and 4 bases, in that order; junction bases with no gene match: 5. The CDR3 is 14 amino acids. The CDR3 bases are TGCGCCAGCAGCGGCGGACAGGAGTACAATGAGCAGTTCTTC. It codes for CASSGGQEYNEQFF.

This clonotype was found many times. Here the CDR3 DNA reads TGCAGCGCTACCGGGACGGATTACGAGCAGTACTTC. It yields the protein CSATGTDYEQYF. This sequence joins TRBV29-1 and TRBJ2-7; D possibly uses TRBD1 or TRBD2 (5 bases each). V was shortened by 7 bases and J by 4 bases, with 14 bases between the two germline ends. The CDR3 contains 12 residues. Germline CDR1 reads SQVTM; CDR2 reads ANQGSEA.

A few counts support this clonotype. The J gene is TRBJ1-3, the V gene TRBV4-3; no reliable D call. Germline assignment: CDR1 LGHNA and CDR2 YSLEER. V lost 0 bases to trimming and J lost 0 bases, with 9 bases between them. The CDR3 has 16 amino acids. The CDR3 is CASSQDLSVSGNTIYF. In DNA, the CDR3 is TGCGCCAGCAGCCAAGATCTGTCCGTCTCTGGAAACACCATATATTTT.

As for this clonotype: A much larger clone differs by one base, so this may be a read error. The J gene is TRBJ1-1, the V gene TRBV20-1, with D possibly being TRBD1 (5 bases). The germline V gene encodes CDR1 DFQATT and CDR2 SNEGSKA (reference sequence). CDR3 size: 16 residues. CDR3 nucleotides: TGCAGTACTAGTCCAGCCACAGGCAGGCAGAACACTGAAGCTTTCTTT. Translating gives CSTSPATGRQNTEAFF.

V and J are TRBV12-2 and TRBJ1-5; no check of the table's D call, TRBD1, against the DNA was made. TRBV12-2 is marked as a pseudogene. The CDR3 loop spans 18 amino acids. CDR3 sequence reads: CASRHRREGGNPMRPQHF. The CDR3 DNA reads TGTGCAAGTCGCCACCGTCGCGAGGGGGGGAACCCGATGAGGCCCCAGCATTTT.

This clonotype is labeled medium-sized. V is TRBV5-1 and J is TRBJ2-7; 7 bases fit TRBD1. The germline CDR1 and CDR2 sequences are SGHRS and YFSETQ. Trimming cost V 5 bases and J 6 bases; bases outside gene matches: 14. The CDR3 totals 15 residues. The CDR3 sequence: CASSPGQTFGSEQYF. As DNA, the CDR3 is TGCGCCAGCAGTCCGGGACAGACATTTGGGTCCGAGCAGTACTTC. The full variable domain, completed using reference TRBV5-1 and TRBJ2-7, is KAGVTQTPRYLIKTRGQQVTLSCSPISGHRSVSWYQQTPGQGLQFLFEYFSETQRNKGNFPGRFSGRQFSNSRSEMNVSTLELGDSALYLCASSPGQTFGSEQYFGPGTRLTVT.

This clonotype was found many times. The gene calls are TRBV4-2 and TRBJ2-5, with D tentatively TRBD1 (5 bases). Trimming removed 1 base at V and 5 bases at J, with 14 bases between. Germline values: CDR1 LGHNA, CDR2 YNFKEQ. This CDR3 is 15 amino acids long. For the CDR3, the DNA is TGTGCCAGCAGCCAAGGCACTACAGGTCAGGAGACCCAGTACTTC. Residues: CASSQGTTGQETQYF.

The V and J genes are TRBV12-3 or TRBV12-4 and TRBJ1-5, with D unclear. CDR3 length equals 12 residues. The germline V and J ends were trimmed by 6 bases and 8 bases, with 11 bases remaining between them. This CDR3 reads CASSRGREPQHF. CDR3 nucleotides: TGTGCCAGCAGCCGAGGGAGGGAGCCCCAGCATTTT.

This chain joins TRBV20-1 and TRBJ2-7; TRBD1 matches 8 bases. This CDR3 contains 15 residues. Per germline, CDR1 DFQATT and CDR2 SNEGSKA (reference sequence). Trimming at V came to 1 base and at J to 5 bases, leaving 10 bases not matched to a gene. CDR3 region: CSARVDGAGGDEQYF. In nucleotides, the CDR3 is TGCAGTGCTAGAGTCGATGGGGCAGGGGGCGACGAGCAGTACTTC.

The gene calls are TRBV4-1 and TRBJ2-5; 7 bases fit TRBD1. J gave up 3 bases and V 5 bases, and 9 bases lay outside the gene matches. This CDR3 is 15 amino acids long. CDR1 is MGHRA, CDR2 YSYEKL, per germline. The CDR3 sequence: CASSKRPGGEETQYF. Here the CDR3 DNA reads TGCGCCAGCAGCAAACGCCCAGGGGGTGAAGAGACCCAGTACTTC.

In this sample, this clonotype turned up a few times. The J gene is TRBJ1-5, the V gene TRBV3-1; D might be TRBD1 (6 bases). The CDR3 has 15 amino acids. Germline assignment: CDR1 LGHDT and CDR2 YNNKEL (reference sequence). Trimming removed 2 bases from V and 1 base from J, with 9 bases in between. The CDR3 DNA reads as TGTGCCAGCAGCCAACGGGGGCTAAGCAATCAGCCCCAGCATTTT. Protein: CASSQRGLSNQPQHF.